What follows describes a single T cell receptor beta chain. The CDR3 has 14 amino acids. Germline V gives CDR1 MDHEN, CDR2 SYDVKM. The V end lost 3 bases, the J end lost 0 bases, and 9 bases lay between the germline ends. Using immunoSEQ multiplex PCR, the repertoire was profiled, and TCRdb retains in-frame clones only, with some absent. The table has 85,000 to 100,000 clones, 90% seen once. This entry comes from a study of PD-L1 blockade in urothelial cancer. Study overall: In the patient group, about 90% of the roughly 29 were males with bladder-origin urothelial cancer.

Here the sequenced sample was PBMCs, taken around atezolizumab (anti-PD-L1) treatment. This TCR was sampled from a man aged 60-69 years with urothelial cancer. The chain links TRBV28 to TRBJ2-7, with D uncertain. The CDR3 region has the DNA TGTGCCAGCAGTTTCCCAGGCAGCTCCTACGAGCAGTACTTC. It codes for CASSFPGSSYEQYF.